This TCR beta chain is drawn from a study of beta chain features in type 1 diabetes. Study background: Age, gender and cell yields were similar between patients and healthy donors.

The study, taken as a whole, reports: VDJ junctions in type 1 diabetes patients carried more deletions and fewer insertions. Among all four CD4+ subsets, Type 1 diabetes patients had TCRB CDR3s that were moderately but significantly shorter.

Germline V gene data show CDR1 as SGHDT and CDR2 as YYEEEE. V was clipped by 1 base and J by 2 bases, with 12 bases between them. The CDR3 contains 15 residues. Expressed TCRB transcripts got sequenced, as all isolated RNA was reverse transcribed. Clones were read by immunoSEQ multiplex PCR, and TCRdb kept only the in-frame ones, dropping some. The sample lists fewer than 350,000 clones, around a fifth occurring once. Concerning this clone itself: Its specificity is unknown.

V and J are TRBV5-6 and TRBJ2-5; D perhaps matches TRBD2 (5 bases). This clonotype was sampled from a woman between 18 and 29 years old in good health. Sequenced sample: naive CD4+ T cells from blood. Here the CDR3 reads CASSLWSGPQETQYF. The CDR3 coding sequence is TGTGCCAGCAGCTTGTGGAGCGGCCCACAAGAGACCCAGTACTTC.